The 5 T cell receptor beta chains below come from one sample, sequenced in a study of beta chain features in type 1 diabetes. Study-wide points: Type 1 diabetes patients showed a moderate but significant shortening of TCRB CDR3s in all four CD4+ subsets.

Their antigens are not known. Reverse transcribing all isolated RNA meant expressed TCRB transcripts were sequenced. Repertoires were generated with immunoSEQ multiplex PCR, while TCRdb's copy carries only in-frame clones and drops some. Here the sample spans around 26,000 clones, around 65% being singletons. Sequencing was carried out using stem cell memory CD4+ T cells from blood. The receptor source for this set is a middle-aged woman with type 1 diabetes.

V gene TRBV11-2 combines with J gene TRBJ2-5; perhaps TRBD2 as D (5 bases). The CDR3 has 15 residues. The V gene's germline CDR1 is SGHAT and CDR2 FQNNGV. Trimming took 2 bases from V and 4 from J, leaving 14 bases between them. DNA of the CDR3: TGTGCCAGCAGCTTACTCCGGGGAGCTATAGAGACCCAGTACTTC. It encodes CASSLLRGAIETQYF.

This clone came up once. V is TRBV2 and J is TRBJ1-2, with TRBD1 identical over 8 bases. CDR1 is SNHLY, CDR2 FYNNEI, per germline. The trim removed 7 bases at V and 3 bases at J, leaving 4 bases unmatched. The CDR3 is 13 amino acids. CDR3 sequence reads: CASKSGGDYGYTF. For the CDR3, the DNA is TGTGCCAGCAAATCAGGGGGCGACTATGGCTACACCTTC.

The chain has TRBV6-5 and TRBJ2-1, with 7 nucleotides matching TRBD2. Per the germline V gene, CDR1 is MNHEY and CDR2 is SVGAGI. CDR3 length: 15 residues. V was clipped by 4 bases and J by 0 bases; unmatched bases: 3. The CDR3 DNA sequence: TGTGCCAGCAGTTTGTTAGCGGGCTCCTACAATGAGCAGTTCTTC. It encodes CASSLLAGSYNEQFF.

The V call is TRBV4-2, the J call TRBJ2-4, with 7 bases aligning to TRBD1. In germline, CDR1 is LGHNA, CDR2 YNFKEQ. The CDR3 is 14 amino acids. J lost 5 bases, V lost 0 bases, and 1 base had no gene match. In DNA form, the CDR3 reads TGTGCCAGCAGCCAAGATGGGACAGAAAACATTCAGTACTTC. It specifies CASSQDGTENIQYF.

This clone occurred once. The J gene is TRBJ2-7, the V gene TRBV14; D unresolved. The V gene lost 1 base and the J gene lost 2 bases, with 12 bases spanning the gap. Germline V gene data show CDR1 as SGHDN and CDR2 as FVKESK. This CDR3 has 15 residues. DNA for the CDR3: TGTGCCAGCAGCCAAGCTCCAGGTATGACCTACGAGCAGTACTTC. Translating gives CASSQAPGMTYEQYF. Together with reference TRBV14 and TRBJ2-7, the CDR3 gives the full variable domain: EAGVTQFPSHSVIEKGQTVTLRCDPISGHDNLYWYRRVMGKEIKFLLHFVKESKQDESGMPNNRFLAERTGGTYSTLKVQPAELEDSGVYFCASSQAPGMTYEQYFGPGTRLTVT.